This is a list of T cell receptor beta chains from one sample in a study of cytomegalovirus exposure and HLA in healthy donors. Profiled with immunoSEQ multiplex PCR; TCRdb holds only in-frame clones, not every one. The data show under 200,000 clones, more than 80% seen once. The sequenced sample was PBMCs. The source of these receptors is a woman under 30 in good health and CMV-seronegative. Each CDR3 is given with its conserved first and last residue. The D gene is left open where the match is weak. Size is omitted from some rows. Given values are once, few, many or a class for expanded clones.

v_call,clone_size,d_call,j_call,cdr3_nt,cdr3_aa
TRBV27,NA,NA,TRBJ2-4,TGTGCCAGCAGTTTGACAGGTCACCTCCGGGACATTCAGTACTTC,CASSLTGHLRDIQYF
TRBV7-2,NA,TRBD2,TRBJ2-7,TGTGCCAGCAGCCACCGGGTAGCGGGGGTACCCTACGAGCAGTACTTC,CASSHRVAGVPYEQYF
TRBV4-1,NA,NA,TRBJ1-1,TGCGCCAGCAGCCAAGATCGGCGGGATAACACTGAAGCTTTCTTT,CASSQDRRDNTEAFF
TRBV11-3,NA,NA,TRBJ2-1,TGTGCCAGCGGCCCGGACAGCTCCTACAATGAGCAGTTCTTC,CASGPDSSYNEQFF
TRBV7-2,NA,NA,TRBJ1-2,TGTGCCAGCAGCTTACAAATGAACAGCTACTATGGCTACACCTTC,CASSLQMNSYYGYTF
TRBV7-2,few,TRBD1,TRBJ1-1,TGTGCCAGCAGCGTCGACAGGGCCGTAATGAACACTGAAGCTTTCTTT,CASSVDRAVMNTEAFF
TRBV6-1,NA,TRBD1,TRBJ1-2,TGTGCCAGCAGTGCTCCGGGACAGGGGGATGGCTACACCTTC,CASSAPGQGDGYTF
TRBV2,few,TRBD1,TRBJ1-5,TGTGCCAGCACCCAAGAGACAGGGTTGTCTCAGCCCCAGCATTTT,CASTQETGLSQPQHF
TRBV11-2,NA,NA,TRBJ1-1,TGTGCCAGCAGGGATATCAGGAAGAACACTGAAGCTTTCTTT,CASRDIRKNTEAFF
TRBV6-1,NA,TRBD1,TRBJ1-6,TGTGCCAGCAGTGACAGGGGGATCTCACCCCTCCACTTT,CASSDRGISPLHF
TRBV27,NA,TRBD1,TRBJ2-7,TGTGCCAGCAGTTTAGAAGGGGGCCCCACCCTCATGACCTACGAGCAGTACTTC,CASSLEGGPTLMTYEQYF
TRBV5-6,NA,TRBD1,TRBJ2-7,TGTGCCACCTCTGAAGGGGGCGACTTCTACGAGCAGTACTTC,CATSEGGDFYEQYF
TRBV7-3,NA,TRBD1,TRBJ2-7,TGTGCCAGCAGCTTAAGGGGACAGGTCCCCTCCTACGAGCAGTACTTC,CASSLRGQVPSYEQYF
TRBV9,NA,NA,TRBJ1-2,TGCGCCAGCAGCGTAGCCGCGGGGGTTGAGGGCTACACCTTC,CASSVAAGVEGYTF
TRBV5-1,NA,NA,TRBJ1-1,TGCGCCAGCAGCTTGGGAAACTCCCACACTGAAGCTTTCTTT,CASSLGNSHTEAFF
TRBV7-8,NA,NA,TRBJ2-7,TGTGCCAGCAGCACAAAAGACTGGCCCCACGAGCAGTACTTC,CASSTKDWPHEQYF
TRBV27,NA,NA,TRBJ1-5,TGTGCCAGCAGCTTCTTAGGGGCAATCGGCAATCAGCCCCAGCATTTT,CASSFLGAIGNQPQHF
TRBV4-1,NA,NA,TRBJ1-2,TGCGCCAGCAGCCAAGATCAGGGAAACTATGGCTACACCTTC,CASSQDQGNYGYTF
TRBV7-8,NA,NA,TRBJ1-2,TGTGCCAGCAGCCTTGGGGGGAACTATGGCTACACCTTC,CASSLGGNYGYTF
TRBV25-1,NA,NA,TRBJ2-6,TGTGCCAGCAGTGATCGGGTCTGGGCCAACGTCCTGACTTTC,CASSDRVWANVLTF
TRBV9,NA,NA,TRBJ2-3,TGTGCCAGCAGCACCGGGAGTGGGAGGACAGATACGCAGTATTTT,CASSTGSGRTDTQYF
TRBV19,few,TRBD1,TRBJ1-1,TGTGCCAGTACTCTCGGACAGGGCGGAACTGAAGCTTTCTTT,CASTLGQGGTEAFF
TRBV5-3,NA,NA,TRBJ1-5,TGTGCCAGAAGCTTAAGGACGGACTATAGCAATCAGCCCCAGCATTTT,CARSLRTDYSNQPQHF
TRBV28,NA,NA,TRBJ1-2,TGTGCCAGCAGAAGGGGGAAGAACTATGGCTACACCTTC,CASRRGKNYGYTF
TRBV23-1,once,NA,TRBJ1-1,TGCGCCAGCAGCCAGACACGGGAGTTT,CASSQTREF
TRBV9,NA,TRBD1,TRBJ1-3,TGTGCCAGCAGCGTAGGACAGGGTTACTCTGGAAACACCATATATTTT,CASSVGQGYSGNTIYF
TRBV7-3,once,TRBD2,TRBJ2-1,TGTGCCAGCAGCTTAACTCTAGCGGGAGAGAATGAGCAGTTCTTC,CASSLTLAGENEQFF
TRBV6-1,NA,NA,TRBJ2-7,TGTGCCAGCAGTGAAAGACGGGGAGGGGGTTCCTACGAGCAGTACTTC,CASSERRGGGSYEQYF
TRBV7-8,NA,TRBD1,TRBJ2-1,TGTGCCAGCAGCTACGACAGGGGAGGCAATGAGCAGTTCTTC,CASSYDRGGNEQFF
TRBV7-9,NA,NA,TRBJ2-3,TGTGCCAGCAGCTTAGCCGTTCGATCGGGAGATACGCAGTATTTT,CASSLAVRSGDTQYF
TRBV7-8,NA,NA,TRBJ2-7,TGTGCCAGCAGCGTTCAAGGGGCTTCCTACGAGCAGTACTTC,CASSVQGASYEQYF
TRBV2,NA,NA,TRBJ1-6,TGTGCCAGCAGTGACTTCCTGAACAGGGTAGTAGATTCACCCCTCCACTTT,CASSDFLNRVVDSPLHF
TRBV2,NA,TRBD1,TRBJ2-3,TGTGCCAGCAGACAAAACCGAGACAGGGGGCCTAGCACAGATACGCAGTATTTT,CASRQNRDRGPSTDTQYF
TRBV9,NA,TRBD1,TRBJ1-4,TGTGCCAGCAGCCCCGCAGGGGGACAGGGTTATGAAAAACTGTTTTTT,CASSPAGGQGYEKLFF
TRBV7-2,NA,NA,TRBJ2-1,TGTGCCAGCAGCTTCAGAGGGTATAATGAGCAGTTCTTC,CASSFRGYNEQFF
TRBV25-1,NA,TRBD1,TRBJ1-2,TGTGCCAGCAGTGAATTCGGACAGGGTGAATATGGCTACACCTTC,CASSEFGQGEYGYTF
TRBV7-9,NA,TRBD1,TRBJ1-2,TGTGCCAGCAGCCCTCGGACAGGGGGGGATGGCTACACCTTC,CASSPRTGGDGYTF
TRBV9,NA,NA,TRBJ2-5,TGTGCCAGCAGCGTAGGAGGGGGCGCGGGGTACCAAGAGACCCAGTACTTC,CASSVGGGAGYQETQYF
TRBV29-1,NA,TRBD2,TRBJ2-3,TGCAGCGTTAGCGGGAGGGCGACAGATACGCAGTATTTT,CSVSGRATDTQYF
TRBV11-2,NA,TRBD1,TRBJ2-7,TGTGCCAGCAGCCTGGACAGGGACGAGCAGTACTTC,CASSLDRDEQYF
TRBV7-6,NA,TRBD1,TRBJ1-1,TGTGCCAGCAGCTGGGACAGAAACACTGAAGCTTTCTTT,CASSWDRNTEAFF
TRBV18,NA,TRBD1,TRBJ2-7,TGTGCCAGCCATCCTAGGACAGGGGTTTCCGAGCAGTACTTC,CASHPRTGVSEQYF